This T cell receptor (beta chain) is drawn from a study of blood T cell repertoires in COVID-19. Study details: Acute-phase and convalescent COVID-19 samples originated in the United States, Italy and Spain.

Per germline, CDR1 MNHEY and CDR2 SVGAGI. The V end was cut by 5 bases, the J end by 1 base, with 9 bases between. The CDR3 runs 14 residues. Under the authors' procedure: Estimated nucleated cell counts came from reference gene primer amplification. This table comes from immunoSEQ multiplex PCR, and its TCRdb copy is limited to in-frame clones, with some not included. The DNA was the basis for D and trimming; V, J and clone size are from that table. The table includes tens of thousands of clones, 75% to 90% detected once. Sequenced input: peripheral blood. The chain carries TRBV6-5 and TRBJ1-5; a possible D gene is TRBD1 (6 bases). This TCR came from a male donor with acute or convalescent COVID-19. DNA for the CDR3: TGTGCCAGCAGTAAGGACAGAAGCAATCAGCCCCAGCATTTT. Translation: CASSKDRSNQPQHF.